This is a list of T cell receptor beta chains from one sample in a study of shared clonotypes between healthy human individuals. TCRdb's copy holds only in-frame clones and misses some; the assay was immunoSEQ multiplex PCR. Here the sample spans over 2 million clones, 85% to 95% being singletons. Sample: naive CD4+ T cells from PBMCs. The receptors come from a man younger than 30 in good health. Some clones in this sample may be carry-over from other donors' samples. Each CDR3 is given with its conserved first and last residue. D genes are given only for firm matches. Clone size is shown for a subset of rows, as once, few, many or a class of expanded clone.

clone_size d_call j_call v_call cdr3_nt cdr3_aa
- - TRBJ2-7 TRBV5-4 TGTGCCAGCAGCGCTGGACTGGCTACGGTCGAGCAGTACTTC CASSAGLATVEQYF
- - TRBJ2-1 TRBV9 TGTGCCAGCAGCGTAGCCGACAGCTCCTACAATGAGCAGTTCTTC CASSVADSSYNEQFF
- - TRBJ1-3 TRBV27 TGTGCCAGCAGTTTATTGTCCAGCGGCGGAAACACCATATATTTT CASSLLSSGGNTIYF
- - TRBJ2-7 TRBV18 TGTGCCAGCTCACCCGGGTATCCCTACGAGCAGTACTTC CASSPGYPYEQYF
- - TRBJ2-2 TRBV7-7 TGTGCCAGCAGCCCGTCGTGGAACACCGGGGAGCTGTTTTTT CASSPSWNTGELFF
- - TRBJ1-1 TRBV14 TGTGCCAGCAGCCCACGGCCGACAGTACGTGCTTTCTTT CASSPRPTVRAFF
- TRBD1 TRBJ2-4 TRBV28 TGTGCCAGCAGTCCTACCGGGACAGGGTATACCATTCAGTACTTC CASSPTGTGYTIQYF
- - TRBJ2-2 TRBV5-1 TGCGCCAGCAGCTCCGGGCTTAACACCGGGGAGCTGTTTTTT CASSSGLNTGELFF
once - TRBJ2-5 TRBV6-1 TGTGCCAGCAGTGAAGGGTACGGGTGGGAGACCCAGTACTTC CASSEGYGWETQYF
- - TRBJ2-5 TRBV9 TGTGCCAGCAGCGTAGATGTAGGGGGAGCCCAGTACTTC CASSVDVGGAQYF
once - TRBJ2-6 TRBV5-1 TGCGCCAGCAGCACGGGGCGATCTGGGGCCAACGTCCTGACTTTC CASSTGRSGANVLTF
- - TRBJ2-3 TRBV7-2 TGTGCCAGCAGGGGTGGGCGGGCTACCGGAGATACGCAGTATTTT CASRGGRATGDTQYF
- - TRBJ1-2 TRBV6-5 TGTGCCAGCAGTTACAGGGAGACCTATGGCTACACCTTC CASSYRETYGYTF
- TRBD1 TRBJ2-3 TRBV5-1 TGCGCCAGCAGCCCCGGACAGGGGTCAGATACGCAGTATTTT CASSPGQGSDTQYF
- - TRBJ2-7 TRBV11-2 TGTGCCAGCAGCTTTGGAAACTCCCGTGCCTACGAGCAGTACTTC CASSFGNSRAYEQYF
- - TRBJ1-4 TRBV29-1 TGCAGCGTTGAAGCCACAGGCCATAATGAAAAACTGTTTTTT CSVEATGHNEKLFF
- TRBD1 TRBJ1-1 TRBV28 TGTGCCAGCAGTTTTAACAGGGGGTTCAACACTGAAGCTTTCTTT CASSFNRGFNTEAFF
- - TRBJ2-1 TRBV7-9 TGTGCCAGCAGCCCGGGACTCGGGGGCTACAATGAGCAGTTCTTC CASSPGLGGYNEQFF
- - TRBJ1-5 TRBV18 TGTGCCAGCTCACCACCGGGGCAGCCCCAGCATTTT CASSPPGQPQHF
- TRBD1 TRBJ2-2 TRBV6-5 TGTGCCAGCAGCCGACAGGGGACGGACACCGGGGAGCTGTTTTTT CASSRQGTDTGELFF
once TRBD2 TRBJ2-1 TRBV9 TGTGCCAGCAGCCCCTCCCTAGCGGGAGTTCTTGAGCAGTTCTTC CASSPSLAGVLEQFF
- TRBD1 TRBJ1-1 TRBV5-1 TGCGCCAGCAGCGAACCGGGGACAGCCCTAGCGGGCCATAACACTGAAGCTTTCTTT CASSEPGTALAGHNTEAFF
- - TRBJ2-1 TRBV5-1 TGCGCCAGCAGCTTGGCTTCGCGGCCTAGCTACAATGAGCAGTTCTTC CASSLASRPSYNEQFF
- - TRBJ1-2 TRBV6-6 TGTGCCAGCACCCCAGGCGGGTCCCACTATGGCTACACCTTC CASTPGGSHYGYTF
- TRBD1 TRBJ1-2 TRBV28 TGTGCCAGCAGTTTAGAGTGGACAGGATATAACTATGGCTACACCTTC CASSLEWTGYNYGYTF
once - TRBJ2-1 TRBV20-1 TGCAGTGCTAGGTATGGGACCCCCCAGTTCTTC CSARYGTPQFF
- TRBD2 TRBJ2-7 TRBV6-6 TGTGCCAGCAGTAAACTAGCGAAAGAGCAGTACTTC CASSKLAKEQYF
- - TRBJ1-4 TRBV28 TGTGCCAGCAGTTTCGCCGGGGTTGCAACTAATGAAAAACTGTTTTTT CASSFAGVATNEKLFF
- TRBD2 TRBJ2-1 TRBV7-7 TGTGCCAGCAGCTTAGGTCTAGCGGGGGTCAATGAGCAGTTCTTC CASSLGLAGVNEQFF
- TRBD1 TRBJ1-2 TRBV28 TGTGCCAGCAGTTTACCCGACAGGGCGTTGGGCTACACCTTC CASSLPDRALGYTF
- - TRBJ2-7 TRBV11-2 TGTGCCAGCAGACCCCCGGGGCCCTACTACGAGCAGTACTTC CASRPPGPYYEQYF
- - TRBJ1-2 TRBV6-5 TGTGCCAGCAGACGACTCCGGGGAGATGGCTACACCTTC CASRRLRGDGYTF
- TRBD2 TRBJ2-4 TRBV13 TGTGCCAGCAGCGAGCAGAAGCGGGAGGGGCACTTC CASSEQKREGHF
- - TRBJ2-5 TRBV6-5 TGTGCCAGCAGTTCGACCGGCGGGGAGCAGTACTTC CASSSTGGEQYF
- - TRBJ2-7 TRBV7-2 TGTGCCAGCAGCTTGGGGGCTTTCTCCTACGAGCAGTACTTC CASSLGAFSYEQYF
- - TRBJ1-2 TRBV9 TGTGCCAGCAGCGCACAGGGACCCTATGGCTACACCTTC CASSAQGPYGYTF
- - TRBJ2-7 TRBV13 TGTGCCAGCAGCCGCCGCTCGGCTCGGGCCCACGAGCAGTACTTC CASSRRSARAHEQYF
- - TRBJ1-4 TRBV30 TGTGCCTTCACAGGAGCAACTAATGAAAAACTGTTTTTT CAFTGATNEKLFF
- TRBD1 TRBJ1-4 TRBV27 TGTGCCAGCAGCCTGACAGGGGGGGAAGAAAAACTGTTTTTT CASSLTGGEEKLFF
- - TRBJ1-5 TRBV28 TGTGCCAGCAGTTTAGCCGATCCGATTAGCAATCAGCCCCAGCATTTT CASSLADPISNQPQHF
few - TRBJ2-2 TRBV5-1 TGCGCCAGCAGCTTGGGAGGACAGCTTAACACCGGGGAGCTGTTTTTT CASSLGGQLNTGELFF
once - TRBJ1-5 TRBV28 TGTGCCAGCATTGGGTTGTGGGAGGGAGGTAAGCAGCCCCAGCATTTT CASIGLWEGGKQPQHF
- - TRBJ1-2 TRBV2 TGTGCCAGCAGTGTGAACTATGGCTACACCTTC CASSVNYGYTF
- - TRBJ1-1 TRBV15 TGTGCCACCAGCAGAGATATGTGGACTGAAGCTTTCTTT CATSRDMWTEAFF
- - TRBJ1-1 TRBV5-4 TGTGCCAGCAGCGCTGAACCGGGACCAAGAGCTTTCTTT CASSAEPGPRAFF
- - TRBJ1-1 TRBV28 TGTGCCAGCAGTTTAACAGGGCGCGTAGGAGAAGCTTTCTTT CASSLTGRVGEAFF